The rows below give T cell receptor beta chains drawn from one sample of a study of high-grade serous ovarian cancer treatment subgroups. Measured with immunoSEQ multiplex PCR; TCRdb has only the in-frame clones, and not every one. The data contain some 1,700 clones, around 76% of them seen just once; the ten biggest clones take up 4.5% to 5.5%. The specimen sequenced was tumor tissue. These receptors were collected from a human donor with high-grade serous ovarian cancer. The CDR3 runs from the conserved cysteine through the conserved F or W. Each record gives: clone size, D gene, J gene, V gene, CDR3 DNA, CDR3 protein. The D gene is left open where the match is weak. Where a row states a size, it is once, few, many or the class of an expanded clone; other rows omit it.

abundance: NA; d_gene: NA; j_gene: TRBJ2-5; v_gene: TRBV7-2; CDR3nt: TGTGCCAGCAGCTTAGAGGGCCGATATGGAGAGACCCAGTACTTC; CDR3aa: CASSLEGRYGETQYF
abundance: few; d_gene: NA; j_gene: TRBJ2-1; v_gene: TRBV9; CDR3nt: TGTGCCAGCAGCGTAGGTTCTCTAGCCGCTTACAATGAGCAGTTCTTC; CDR3aa: CASSVGSLAAYNEQFF
abundance: NA; d_gene: NA; j_gene: TRBJ1-5; v_gene: TRBV2; CDR3nt: TGTGCCAGCAGCGAGTCAAATCAGCCCCAGCATTTT; CDR3aa: CASSESNQPQHF
abundance: NA; d_gene: NA; j_gene: TRBJ2-3; v_gene: TRBV19; CDR3nt: TGTGCCAGTGGGACAGATACGCAGTATTTT; CDR3aa: CASGTDTQYF
abundance: NA; d_gene: TRBD2; j_gene: TRBJ2-1; v_gene: TRBV6-5; CDR3nt: TGTGCCAGCAGCGATACCACTTGGACTAGCCAGGAGCAGTTCTTC; CDR3aa: CASSDTTWTSQEQFF
abundance: few; d_gene: TRBD2; j_gene: TRBJ2-3; v_gene: TRBV5-8; CDR3nt: TGTGCCAGCAGCTTGGGTCGTTGGCGGGAGGCAAAAGATACGCAGTATTTT; CDR3aa: CASSLGRWREAKDTQYF
abundance: NA; d_gene: NA; j_gene: TRBJ1-5; v_gene: TRBV4-3; CDR3nt: TGCGCCAGCAGCCAAGGTGTCAATCAGCCCCAGCATTTT; CDR3aa: CASSQGVNQPQHF
abundance: NA; d_gene: NA; j_gene: TRBJ1-1; v_gene: TRBV12-5; CDR3nt: TGTGCTAGTGGTTTTGAGGGAAACACTGAAGCTTTCTTT; CDR3aa: CASGFEGNTEAFF
abundance: NA; d_gene: TRBD1; j_gene: TRBJ1-5; v_gene: TRBV7-8; CDR3nt: TGTGCCAGCAGCTTCGGGACAGGCGGCCAGCCCCAGCATTTT; CDR3aa: CASSFGTGGQPQHF
abundance: NA; d_gene: TRBD1; j_gene: TRBJ2-7; v_gene: TRBV7-8; CDR3nt: TGTGCCAGCAGCTTAGCCGGGACAGGGGGCGGGCGGCAGTACTTC; CDR3aa: CASSLAGTGGGRQYF
abundance: once; d_gene: NA; j_gene: TRBJ1-5; v_gene: TRBV19; CDR3nt: TGTGCCAGTAGTTTGACGGATCTGAATAGCAATCAGCCCCAGCATTTT; CDR3aa: CASSLTDLNSNQPQHF
abundance: NA; d_gene: NA; j_gene: TRBJ1-5; v_gene: TRBV7-8; CDR3nt: TGTGCCAGCAGCTTAGTAGGCAGGGTAAGCAATCAGCCCCAGCATTTT; CDR3aa: CASSLVGRVSNQPQHF
abundance: NA; d_gene: NA; j_gene: TRBJ1-1; v_gene: TRBV19; CDR3nt: TGTGCCAGTATACAAGATGGTAACACTGAAGCTTTCTTT; CDR3aa: CASIQDGNTEAFF
abundance: NA; d_gene: NA; j_gene: TRBJ1-5; v_gene: TRBV6-5; CDR3nt: TGTGCCAGCAGTTCATACAGGGCAGATCAGCCCCAGCATTTT; CDR3aa: CASSSYRADQPQHF
abundance: NA; d_gene: NA; j_gene: TRBJ1-1; v_gene: TRBV7-2; CDR3nt: TGTGCCACCGGGAAAGGATGGAACACTGAAGCTTTCTTT; CDR3aa: CATGKGWNTEAFF
abundance: NA; d_gene: NA; j_gene: TRBJ2-1; v_gene: TRBV7-2; CDR3nt: TGTGCCAGCAGCTTGGCCCGGGATCACAATGAGCAGTTCTTC; CDR3aa: CASSLARDHNEQFF
abundance: NA; d_gene: TRBD1; j_gene: TRBJ1-3; v_gene: TRBV6-5; CDR3nt: TGTGCCAGCAGTCGCGGGACAGGTCAAGGAAACACCATATATTTT; CDR3aa: CASSRGTGQGNTIYF
abundance: few; d_gene: TRBD2; j_gene: TRBJ2-3; v_gene: TRBV7-9; CDR3nt: TGTGCCAGCAGGGCGGTGGCGGGAGGCACAGATACGCAGTATTTT; CDR3aa: CASRAVAGGTDTQYF
abundance: NA; d_gene: TRBD2; j_gene: TRBJ2-7; v_gene: TRBV28; CDR3nt: TGTGCCAGCAGTTTCGGGCTAGCGGGAGTGGTGGACGAGCAGTACTTC; CDR3aa: CASSFGLAGVVDEQYF
abundance: once; d_gene: NA; j_gene: TRBJ2-7; v_gene: TRBV5-1; CDR3nt: TGCGCCAGCAGCCTGACAGCATACGAGCAGTACTTC; CDR3aa: CASSLTAYEQYF
abundance: NA; d_gene: TRBD1; j_gene: TRBJ1-2; v_gene: TRBV7-2; CDR3nt: TGTGCCAGCAGCTTTTTGTCAGGAGGGGGCATTGCGGGCTACACCTTC; CDR3aa: CASSFLSGGGIAGYTF
abundance: few; d_gene: NA; j_gene: TRBJ2-5; v_gene: TRBV7-2; CDR3nt: TGTGCCAGCAGCTTATCGAGGGGACGGGAGACCCAGTACTTC; CDR3aa: CASSLSRGRETQYF
abundance: NA; d_gene: NA; j_gene: TRBJ2-7; v_gene: TRBV7-6; CDR3nt: TGTGCCAGCAGCCCGGGGCCCGCGGCCTACGAGCAGTACTTC; CDR3aa: CASSPGPAAYEQYF
abundance: few; d_gene: TRBD2; j_gene: TRBJ2-7; v_gene: TRBV9; CDR3nt: TGTGCCAGCAGCGTAGATAGCGGGACGGTCTACCAGCAGTACTTC; CDR3aa: CASSVDSGTVYQQYF
abundance: NA; d_gene: NA; j_gene: TRBJ1-1; v_gene: TRBV6-1; CDR3nt: TGTGCCAGCTTCAGGGAGAGCACTGAAGCTTTCTTT; CDR3aa: CASFRESTEAFF
abundance: NA; d_gene: NA; j_gene: TRBJ1-5; v_gene: TRBV19; CDR3nt: TGTGCCAGTGGCGCCGGGCCCTCCAATCAGCCCCAGCATTTT; CDR3aa: CASGAGPSNQPQHF
abundance: NA; d_gene: NA; j_gene: TRBJ1-2; v_gene: TRBV7-9; CDR3nt: TGTGCCAGCAGCCCCTATGAGGGACTTACGAACTATGGCTACACCTTC; CDR3aa: CASSPYEGLTNYGYTF
abundance: NA; d_gene: NA; j_gene: TRBJ2-3; v_gene: TRBV9; CDR3nt: TGTGCCAGCAGCGTAGAGGGGGGAGCAGGAGATACGCAGTATTTT; CDR3aa: CASSVEGGAGDTQYF
abundance: NA; d_gene: NA; j_gene: TRBJ1-1; v_gene: TRBV27; CDR3nt: TGTGCCAGCAGTTTCTTATCCGGGAGGGTAATGGAAGCTTTCTTT; CDR3aa: CASSFLSGRVMEAFF
abundance: NA; d_gene: NA; j_gene: TRBJ1-1; v_gene: TRBV7-2; CDR3nt: TGTGCCAGCAGCTTGGGGTTCTCGAGGAACACTGAAGCTTTCTTT; CDR3aa: CASSLGFSRNTEAFF
abundance: NA; d_gene: NA; j_gene: TRBJ2-7; v_gene: TRBV19; CDR3nt: TGTGCCAGTAGTCTCACACCTACCTACGAGCAGTACTTC; CDR3aa: CASSLTPTYEQYF
abundance: NA; d_gene: TRBD2; j_gene: TRBJ2-1; v_gene: TRBV19; CDR3nt: TGTGCCAGTAGTATCCCCGGACTAGCGGGAGGGATTGAGCAGTTCTTC; CDR3aa: CASSIPGLAGGIEQFF
abundance: NA; d_gene: NA; j_gene: TRBJ1-2; v_gene: TRBV2; CDR3nt: TGTGCCAGCAGTGGGGGCCTTAACTATGGCTACACCTTC; CDR3aa: CASSGGLNYGYTF
abundance: NA; d_gene: NA; j_gene: TRBJ2-7; v_gene: TRBV6-5; CDR3nt: TGTGCCAGTCTGCCAGGGTGGGGAAGCTCCTACGAGCAGTACTTC; CDR3aa: CASLPGWGSSYEQYF
abundance: NA; d_gene: TRBD1; j_gene: TRBJ1-1; v_gene: TRBV19; CDR3nt: TGTGCCAGTAGTATAGCACAGGGGGTTCCTCGGGAAGCTTTCTTT; CDR3aa: CASSIAQGVPREAFF
abundance: NA; d_gene: NA; j_gene: TRBJ2-3; v_gene: TRBV7-6; CDR3nt: TGTGCCAGCAGCAATGGGGAAGATACGCAGTATTTT; CDR3aa: CASSNGEDTQYF
abundance: NA; d_gene: NA; j_gene: TRBJ2-7; v_gene: TRBV7-8; CDR3nt: TGTGCCAGCAGCTTTCGACAGAACTCCTACGAGCAGTACTTC; CDR3aa: CASSFRQNSYEQYF
abundance: NA; d_gene: NA; j_gene: TRBJ2-2; v_gene: TRBV10-2; CDR3nt: TGCGCCAGCAGCACAGGGAGTTGGGCCGGGGAGCTGTTTTTT; CDR3aa: CASSTGSWAGELFF
abundance: NA; d_gene: TRBD1; j_gene: TRBJ1-2; v_gene: TRBV10-3; CDR3nt: TGTGCCATCAGTAGGGACAGGGGGCATCTCAACTATGGCTACACCTTC; CDR3aa: CAISRDRGHLNYGYTF
abundance: NA; d_gene: TRBD1; j_gene: TRBJ2-3; v_gene: TRBV19; CDR3nt: TGTGCCAGTAGTGCCGACAGGGGGCAGGGAGATACGCAGTATTTT; CDR3aa: CASSADRGQGDTQYF
abundance: NA; d_gene: NA; j_gene: TRBJ2-3; v_gene: TRBV5-1; CDR3nt: TGCGCCAGCAGCTTGCTCCTGGCTGGGGGAACAGATACGCAGTATTTT; CDR3aa: CASSLLLAGGTDTQYF
abundance: NA; d_gene: TRBD1; j_gene: TRBJ1-1; v_gene: TRBV7-9; CDR3nt: TGTGCCAGCAGCGAAAGCAGGGGGCAGTACACTGAAGCTTTCTTT; CDR3aa: CASSESRGQYTEAFF
abundance: NA; d_gene: TRBD2; j_gene: TRBJ2-7; v_gene: TRBV28; CDR3nt: TGTGCCAGCAGTTACGGACTAGCGGGAGGGATGTACGAGCAGTACTTC; CDR3aa: CASSYGLAGGMYEQYF
abundance: NA; d_gene: NA; j_gene: TRBJ1-1; v_gene: TRBV9; CDR3nt: TGTGCCAGCAGCCCCACATCCCCCTACACTGAAGCTTTCTTT; CDR3aa: CASSPTSPYTEAFF
abundance: NA; d_gene: NA; j_gene: TRBJ1-3; v_gene: TRBV25-1; CDR3nt: TGTGCCAGCATGAAGGGCTCGGTGGGAAACACCATATATTTT; CDR3aa: CASMKGSVGNTIYF
abundance: few; d_gene: NA; j_gene: TRBJ2-7; v_gene: TRBV5-1; CDR3nt: TGCGCCAGCAGCTCAGCCCGAGGCCCAAGTCCCTACGAGCAGTACTTC; CDR3aa: CASSSARGPSPYEQYF